This T cell receptor beta chain was sequenced for a study of CD8+ T cells in alopecia areata. In the study overall: It was 6 to 18 months of tofacitinib, and then there were 6 months off drug.

About this clone: Its specificity is not known.

RNA extraction was followed by reverse transcription into cDNA, which acted as the sequencing template. Some clones are missing from TCRdb's copy, which holds only in-frame ones; the method was immunoSEQ multiplex PCR. The table lists around 270,000 clones, about three fifths of them singletons. Specified treatment: oral pan-JAK inhibitor, 5-10 mg twice daily. The CDR3 covers 14 residues. The V gene lost 6 bases and the J gene lost 2 bases, with 13 bases spanning the gap. Looked up from germline, CDR1 is MNHEY and CDR2 is SVGAGI. Study-level findings and limits: TCR sharing across patients was less clear than in mice, possibly HLA-related. Treatment with tofacitinib significantly lowered scalp clonality and reduced expanded CD8+ clones among the top 100.

The source material was CD4+ T cells sorted from blood, sampled at week 24, from a patient treated with tofacitinib. The TCR was taken from a human donor with alopecia areata. The V and J genes are TRBV6-5 and TRBJ1-1; D may be TRBD1 (6 bases). CDR3 residues: CASSRGRPNTEAFF. The CDR3 DNA reads as TGTGCCAGCAGCCGGGGGCGCCCAAACACTGAAGCTTTCTTT.